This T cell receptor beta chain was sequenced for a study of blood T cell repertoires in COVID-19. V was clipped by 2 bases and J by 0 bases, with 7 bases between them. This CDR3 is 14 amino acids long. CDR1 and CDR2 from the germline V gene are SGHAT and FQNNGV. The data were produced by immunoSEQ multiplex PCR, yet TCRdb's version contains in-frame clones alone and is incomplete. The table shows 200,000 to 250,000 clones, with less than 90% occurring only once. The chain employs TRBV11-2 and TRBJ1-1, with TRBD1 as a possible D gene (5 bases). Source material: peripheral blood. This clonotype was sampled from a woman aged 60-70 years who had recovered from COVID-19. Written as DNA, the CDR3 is TGTGCCAGCAGCTTATCAGGGCTGAACACTGAAGCTTTCTTT. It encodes CASSLSGLNTEAFF.